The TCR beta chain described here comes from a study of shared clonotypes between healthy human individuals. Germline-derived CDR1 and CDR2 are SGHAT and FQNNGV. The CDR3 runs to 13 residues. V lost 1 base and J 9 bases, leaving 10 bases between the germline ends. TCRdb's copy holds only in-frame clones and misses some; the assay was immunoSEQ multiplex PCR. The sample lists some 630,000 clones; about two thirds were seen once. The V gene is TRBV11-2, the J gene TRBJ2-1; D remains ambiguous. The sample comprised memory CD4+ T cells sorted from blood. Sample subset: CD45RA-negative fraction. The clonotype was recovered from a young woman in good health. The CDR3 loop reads CASSLASSPEQFF. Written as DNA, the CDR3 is TGTGCCAGCAGCTTAGCCTCGAGTCCTGAGCAGTTCTTC.